This T cell receptor (beta chain) emerged from a study of control samples from healthy donors and cancer patients. Assay: immunoSEQ multiplex PCR; the TCRdb copy retains only in-frame clones and omits some. The table lists around 68,000 clones, around four fifths of them singletons, with about 3.1% in the top ten. V shed 2 bases and J shed 10 bases, with 9 bases lying between them. This CDR3 has 13 amino acids. CDR1 is SGHDN, CDR2 FVKESK, per germline. The sequence was obtained from a woman in her fifties or sixties with lung cancer. This rearrangement joins TRBV14 to TRBJ1-6; D not certain. The sample consisted of PBMCs. In DNA, the CDR3 is TGTGCCAGCAGCCAATCGAAGGGATCACCCCTCCACTTT. Protein product: CASSQSKGSPLHF.